Listed below are T cell receptor beta chains from one sample, sequenced in a study of OX40 agonist ivuxolimab in advanced cancers. Only in-frame clones appear in the TCRdb table, and some are missing; sequencing was by immunoSEQ multiplex PCR. The sample contains 9,500 to 15,000 clones, more than 70% of which appear only once. Here the sequenced sample was CD4+ or CD8+ T cells sorted from blood, taken in a trial of the OX40 agonist ivuxolimab. All receptors derive from an adult with an advanced solid tumor such as melanoma, head and neck, liver or kidney cancer. The CDR3 runs from the conserved cysteine through the conserved F or W. The order of the fields is J gene, V gene, D gene, clone size, CDR3 protein, CDR3 DNA. The D gene is left open where the match is weak. Clone size appears in some rows only: once, few, many, or a class for an expanded clone.

j_call: TRBJ2-1; v_call: TRBV11-2; d_call: TRBD2; clone_size: NA; cdr3_aa: CASSTQREGYNEQFF; cdr3_nt: TGTGCCAGCAGCACCCAGCGGGAGGGCTACAATGAGCAGTTCTTC
j_call: TRBJ2-4; v_call: TRBV27; d_call: TRBD2; clone_size: few; cdr3_aa: CASSLKASGRGNKNIQYF; cdr3_nt: TGTGCCAGCAGTTTAAAAGCTAGCGGGAGAGGAAACAAAAACATTCAGTACTTC
j_call: TRBJ2-2; v_call: TRBV4-1; d_call: NA; clone_size: NA; cdr3_aa: CASSQYGDYTGELFF; cdr3_nt: TGCGCCAGCAGCCAATATGGCGATTACACCGGGGAGCTGTTTTTT
j_call: TRBJ1-5; v_call: TRBV5-5; d_call: NA; clone_size: NA; cdr3_aa: CASSSDLYSNQPQHF; cdr3_nt: TGTGCCAGCAGCTCGGACCTTTATAGCAATCAGCCCCAGCATTTT
j_call: TRBJ2-1; v_call: TRBV21-1; d_call: NA; clone_size: NA; cdr3_aa: CASTDSGRAVNEQFF; cdr3_nt: TGTGCCAGCACCGATAGCGGGAGGGCCGTGAATGAGCAGTTCTTC
j_call: TRBJ2-7; v_call: TRBV2; d_call: NA; clone_size: few; cdr3_aa: CASSNNYEQYF; cdr3_nt: TGTGCCAGCAGTAACAACTACGAGCAGTACTTC
j_call: TRBJ2-7; v_call: TRBV7-2; d_call: NA; clone_size: NA; cdr3_aa: CASSLQASYEQYF; cdr3_nt: TGTGCCAGCAGCTTACAAGCGTCCTACGAGCAGTACTTC
j_call: TRBJ2-7; v_call: TRBV30; d_call: NA; clone_size: NA; cdr3_aa: CAWSSLGQSYEQYF; cdr3_nt: TGTGCCTGGAGTTCCCTGGGGCAGAGCTACGAGCAGTACTTC
j_call: TRBJ1-1; v_call: TRBV10-2; d_call: NA; clone_size: once; cdr3_aa: CASSDRGNTEAFF; cdr3_nt: TGCGCCAGCAGTGACAGGGGGAACACTGAAGCTTTCTTT
j_call: TRBJ2-7; v_call: TRBV5-5; d_call: NA; clone_size: NA; cdr3_aa: CASSLLDRSYEQYF; cdr3_nt: TGTGCCAGCAGCTTACTGGACCGATCCTACGAGCAGTACTTC
j_call: TRBJ2-7; v_call: TRBV7-9; d_call: NA; clone_size: NA; cdr3_aa: CASSHEGSSYEQYF; cdr3_nt: TGTGCCAGCAGCCACGAAGGCAGCTCCTACGAGCAGTACTTC
j_call: TRBJ1-5; v_call: TRBV4-1; d_call: TRBD1; clone_size: medium-sized; cdr3_aa: CASSQATGVANQPQHF; cdr3_nt: TGCGCCAGCAGCCAAGCAACAGGGGTGGCCAATCAGCCCCAGCATTTT
j_call: TRBJ2-7; v_call: TRBV5-1; d_call: NA; clone_size: NA; cdr3_aa: CASSFGETYEQYF; cdr3_nt: TGCGCCAGCAGCTTCGGAGAGACCTACGAGCAGTACTTC
j_call: TRBJ2-7; v_call: TRBV2; d_call: TRBD1; clone_size: NA; cdr3_aa: CTSRGTRDRDSYEQYF; cdr3_nt: TGTACCAGCAGGGGGACCCGGGACAGGGACTCCTACGAGCAGTACTTC
j_call: TRBJ2-1; v_call: TRBV13; d_call: NA; clone_size: NA; cdr3_aa: CASSLGLGEQFF; cdr3_nt: TGTGCCAGCAGCTTAGGCCTAGGCGAGCAGTTCTTC
j_call: TRBJ2-5; v_call: TRBV27; d_call: TRBD1; clone_size: NA; cdr3_aa: CASSLDRGQETQYF; cdr3_nt: TGTGCCAGCAGCCTGGACAGGGGGCAAGAGACCCAGTACTTC
j_call: TRBJ2-1; v_call: TRBV27; d_call: TRBD1; clone_size: NA; cdr3_aa: CASRPGQGAGEQFF; cdr3_nt: TGTGCCAGCAGGCCGGGACAGGGGGCTGGAGAGCAGTTCTTC
j_call: TRBJ2-2; v_call: TRBV2; d_call: NA; clone_size: NA; cdr3_aa: CASSVARPGELFF; cdr3_nt: TGTGCCAGCAGTGTCGCCAGGCCCGGGGAGCTGTTTTTT
j_call: TRBJ2-5; v_call: TRBV5-4; d_call: TRBD2; clone_size: NA; cdr3_aa: CASSPLAGGLQETQYF; cdr3_nt: TGTGCCAGCAGCCCACTAGCGGGGGGCCTCCAAGAGACCCAGTACTTC
j_call: TRBJ2-5; v_call: TRBV18; d_call: NA; clone_size: NA; cdr3_aa: CASSPAYGDISSETQYF; cdr3_nt: TGTGCCAGCTCACCAGCATACGGGGACATCTCTAGCGAGACCCAGTACTTC
j_call: TRBJ1-6; v_call: TRBV7-2; d_call: TRBD1; clone_size: NA; cdr3_aa: CASSLGYTGVSPLHF; cdr3_nt: TGTGCCAGCAGCTTAGGCTATACAGGGGTCTCACCCCTCCACTTT
j_call: TRBJ1-1; v_call: TRBV4-2; d_call: NA; clone_size: NA; cdr3_aa: CASSQDQGILNTEAFF; cdr3_nt: TGTGCCAGCAGCCAAGATCAAGGGATTCTGAACACTGAAGCTTTCTTT
j_call: TRBJ1-5; v_call: TRBV19; d_call: NA; clone_size: once; cdr3_aa: CASSIDRLGQPQHF; cdr3_nt: TGTGCCAGTAGTATAGATCGGCTGGGTCAGCCCCAGCATTTT
j_call: TRBJ2-7; v_call: TRBV15; d_call: NA; clone_size: NA; cdr3_aa: CATSRAVTESVGSPYEQYF; cdr3_nt: TGTGCCACCAGCAGAGCGGTTACGGAGTCCGTTGGCAGCCCCTACGAGCAGTACTTC
j_call: TRBJ2-2; v_call: TRBV19; d_call: TRBD1; clone_size: NA; cdr3_aa: CASSPGQGPGELFF; cdr3_nt: TGTGCCAGTAGCCCGGGACAGGGTCCCGGGGAGCTGTTTTTT
j_call: TRBJ1-2; v_call: TRBV9; d_call: NA; clone_size: NA; cdr3_aa: CASSPRDTF; cdr3_nt: TGTGCCAGCAGCCCCCGGGACACCTTC
j_call: TRBJ2-3; v_call: TRBV4-2; d_call: TRBD2; clone_size: NA; cdr3_aa: CASSQDWGGRGNTQYF; cdr3_nt: TGTGCCAGCAGCCAAGATTGGGGCGGGAGGGGAAATACGCAGTATTTT
j_call: TRBJ2-5; v_call: TRBV7-9; d_call: NA; clone_size: NA; cdr3_aa: CASSPTQGEETQYF; cdr3_nt: TGTGCCAGCAGCCCAACCCAAGGGGAAGAGACCCAGTACTTC
j_call: TRBJ2-5; v_call: TRBV28; d_call: TRBD1; clone_size: NA; cdr3_aa: CATLQYTGVGETQYF; cdr3_nt: TGTGCCACCCTACAATATACAGGGGTGGGGGAGACCCAGTACTTC
j_call: TRBJ1-5; v_call: TRBV21-1; d_call: NA; clone_size: few; cdr3_aa: CASSRQALSCQPQHF; cdr3_nt: TGTGCCAGCAGCCGACAGGCACTCAGTTGTCAGCCCCAGCATTTT
j_call: TRBJ2-7; v_call: TRBV7-9; d_call: TRBD1; clone_size: NA; cdr3_aa: CASSSDRGNHEQYF; cdr3_nt: TGTGCCAGCAGCTCGGACAGGGGTAACCACGAGCAGTACTTC
j_call: TRBJ2-3; v_call: TRBV7-9; d_call: TRBD1; clone_size: NA; cdr3_aa: CASSPRQPGQGIDTQYF; cdr3_nt: TGTGCCAGCAGCCCCCGTCAACCGGGACAGGGGATAGATACGCAGTATTTT
j_call: TRBJ1-5; v_call: TRBV27; d_call: TRBD1; clone_size: NA; cdr3_aa: CASSNRDRGGNQPQHF; cdr3_nt: TGTGCCAGCAGCAACCGGGACAGGGGAGGCAATCAGCCCCAGCATTTT
j_call: TRBJ2-1; v_call: TRBV5-4; d_call: NA; clone_size: NA; cdr3_aa: CASSGNNRRSSYNEQFF; cdr3_nt: TGTGCCAGCAGCGGAAACAACCGCCGGAGCTCCTACAATGAGCAGTTCTTC
j_call: TRBJ2-7; v_call: TRBV6-6; d_call: NA; clone_size: NA; cdr3_aa: CASSWAYEQYF; cdr3_nt: TGTGCCAGCAGTTGGGCCTACGAGCAGTACTTC